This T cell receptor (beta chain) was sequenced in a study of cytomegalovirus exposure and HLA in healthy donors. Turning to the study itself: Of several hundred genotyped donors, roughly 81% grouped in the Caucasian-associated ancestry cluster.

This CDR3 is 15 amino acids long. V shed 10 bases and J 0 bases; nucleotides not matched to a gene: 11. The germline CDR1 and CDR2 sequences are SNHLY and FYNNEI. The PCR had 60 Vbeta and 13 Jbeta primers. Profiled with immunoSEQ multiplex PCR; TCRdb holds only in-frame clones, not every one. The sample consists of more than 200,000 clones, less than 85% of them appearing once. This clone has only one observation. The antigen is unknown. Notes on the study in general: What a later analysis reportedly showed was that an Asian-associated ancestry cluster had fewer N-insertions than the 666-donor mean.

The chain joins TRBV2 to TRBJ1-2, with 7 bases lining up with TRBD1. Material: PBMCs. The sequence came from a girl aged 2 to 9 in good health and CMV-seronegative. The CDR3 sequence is CATTGDRGANYGYTF. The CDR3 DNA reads TGTGCCACAACAGGGGATAGGGGAGCTAACTATGGCTACACCTTC.